The clone carrying this T cell receptor beta chain turned up a few times. The source of the sample is a study of blood T cells in healthy people across ages. The germline V gene has CDR1 GTSNPN and CDR2 SVGIG (reference sequence). The CDR3 sequence is 14 residues long. A second PCR of 7 to 11 cycles used a sample-barcoded 5' primer and a J-beta primer mix. TCRdb reprocessed the 5' RACE reads via MiXCR and lists one record per CDR3 protein. Seen here are 700,000 or so distinct CDR3 sequences, 22% observed once, and the top ten hold 22%. Sample: blood. This sequence originates from a man aged 70-80 years in good health. The chain links TRBV30 to TRBJ2-5, with 7 bases identical to TRBD1. Judging by the DNA end, TRBJ2-1 fits better; the J call may be wrong. The CDR3 bases are TGTGCCTGGACCTCCGGGACAGCCTACAATGAGCAGTTCTTC. Encoded protein: CAWTSGTAYNEQFF.